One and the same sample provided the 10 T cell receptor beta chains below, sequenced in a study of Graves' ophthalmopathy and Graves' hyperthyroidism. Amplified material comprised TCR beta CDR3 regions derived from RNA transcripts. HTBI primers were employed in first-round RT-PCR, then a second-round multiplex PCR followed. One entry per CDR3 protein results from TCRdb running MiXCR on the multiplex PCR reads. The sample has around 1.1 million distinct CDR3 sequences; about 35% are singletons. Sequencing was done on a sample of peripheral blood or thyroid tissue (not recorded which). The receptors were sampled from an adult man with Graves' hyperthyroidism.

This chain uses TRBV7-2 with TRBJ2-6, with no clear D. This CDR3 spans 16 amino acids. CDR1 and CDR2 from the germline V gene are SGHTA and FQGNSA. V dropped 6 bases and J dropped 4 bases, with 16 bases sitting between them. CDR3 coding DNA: TGTGCCAGCAGTTCGAACCCGGTGACAGGGGCCAACGTCCTGACTTTC. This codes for CASSSNPVTGANVLTF.

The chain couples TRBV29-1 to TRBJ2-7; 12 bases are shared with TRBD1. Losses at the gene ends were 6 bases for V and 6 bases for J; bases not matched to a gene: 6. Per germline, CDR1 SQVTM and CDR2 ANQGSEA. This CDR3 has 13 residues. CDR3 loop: CSVDAGQGAEQYF. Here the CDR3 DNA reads TGCAGCGTGGATGCGGGACAGGGGGCCGAGCAGTACTTC.

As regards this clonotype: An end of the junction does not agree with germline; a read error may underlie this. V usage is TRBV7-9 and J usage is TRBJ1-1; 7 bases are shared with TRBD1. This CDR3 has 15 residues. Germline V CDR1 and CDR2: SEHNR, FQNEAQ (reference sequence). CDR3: CASSQDRGTGAEAFF. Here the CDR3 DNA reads TGCGCCAGCAGCCAAGATCGGGGAACAGGGGCTGAAGCTTTCTTT.

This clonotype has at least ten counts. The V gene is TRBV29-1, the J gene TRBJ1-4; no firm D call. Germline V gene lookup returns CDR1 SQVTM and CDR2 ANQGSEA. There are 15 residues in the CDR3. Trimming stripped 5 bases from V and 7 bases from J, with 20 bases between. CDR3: CSVQNKGITGEKLFF. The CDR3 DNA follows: TGCAGCGTTCAAAACAAAGGGATAACCGGTGAAAAACTGTTTTTT.

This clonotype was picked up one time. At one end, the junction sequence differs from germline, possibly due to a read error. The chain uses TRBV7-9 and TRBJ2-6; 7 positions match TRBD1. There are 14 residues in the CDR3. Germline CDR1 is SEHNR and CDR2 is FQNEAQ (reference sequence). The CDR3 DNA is TGTGCCAGCAGCCCCGGGACAGTGGCCTACGTCCTGACTTTC. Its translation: CASSPGTVAYVLTF.

CDR3 sequence (DNA): TGCAGTGCCATTATGAGGGACTACGACTCCTACGAGCAGTACTTC. Protein: CSAIMRDYDSYEQYF. This chain links TRBV20-1 with TRBJ2-7; TRBD2 matches 7 bases. This CDR3 contains 15 residues. With V trimmed by 6 bases and J by 0 bases, 11 bases remained unmatched. Germline lookup yields CDR1 DFQATT and CDR2 SNEGSKA (reference sequence).

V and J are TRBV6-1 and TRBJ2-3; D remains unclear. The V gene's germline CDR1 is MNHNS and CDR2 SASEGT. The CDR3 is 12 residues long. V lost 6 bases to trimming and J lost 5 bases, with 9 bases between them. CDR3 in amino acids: CASRQLGDTQYF. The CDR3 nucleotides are TGTGCCAGCAGACAGTTAGGAGATACGCAGTATTTT.

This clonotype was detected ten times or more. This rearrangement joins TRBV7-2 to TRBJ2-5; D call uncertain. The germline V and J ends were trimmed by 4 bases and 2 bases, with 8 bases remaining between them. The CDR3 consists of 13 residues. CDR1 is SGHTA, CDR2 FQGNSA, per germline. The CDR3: CASSSFYQETQYF. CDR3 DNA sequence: TGTGCCAGCAGCTCGTTTTATCAAGAGACCCAGTACTTC.

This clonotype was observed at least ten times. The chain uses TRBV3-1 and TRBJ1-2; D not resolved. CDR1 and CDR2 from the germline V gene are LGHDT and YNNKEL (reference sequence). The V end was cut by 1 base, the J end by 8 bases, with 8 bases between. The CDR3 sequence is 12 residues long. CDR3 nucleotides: TGTGCCAGCAGCCAAGTGGGGAGAGGCTACACCTTC. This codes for CASSQVGRGYTF.

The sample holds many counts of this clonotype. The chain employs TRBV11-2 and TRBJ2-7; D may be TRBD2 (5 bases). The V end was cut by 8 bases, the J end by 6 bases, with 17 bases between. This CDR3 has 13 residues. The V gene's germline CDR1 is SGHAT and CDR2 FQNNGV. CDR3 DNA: TGTGCCAGCGGTCGGGGAGTGGGGTCCGAGCAGTACTTC. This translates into CASGRGVGSEQYF.